This T cell receptor beta chain was found in a study of neoadjuvant anti-PD-1 for oral cavity cancer. Measured with immunoSEQ multiplex PCR; TCRdb has only the in-frame clones, and not every one. The sample has 11,000 to 15,000 clones, 70% to 75% seen once. The time point here: after neoadjuvant nivolumab, at surgical resection. The CDR3 totals 15 residues. V was trimmed by 5 bases and J by 6 bases, leaving 20 bases between them. The germline CDR1 and CDR2 sequences are MNHNY and SVGAGI (reference sequence). The clonotype was recovered from a person aged 40 to 85 with oral cavity squamous cell carcinoma. Sequencing was performed on PBMCs, taken after nivolumab (anti-PD-1) treatment. V gene TRBV6-6 combines with J gene TRBJ2-7; tentatively, D is TRBD1 (6 bases). The CDR3 loop reads CASSKQGPNYGEQYF. CDR3 nucleotide sequence: TGTGCCAGCAGTAAACAGGGACCCAACTACGGCGAGCAGTACTTC.